This T cell receptor (beta chain) was obtained from a study of cytomegalovirus exposure and HLA in healthy donors. In the PCR, 60 Vbeta and 13 Jbeta primers were used. Original processing methods: The authors later counted about 80 million unique TCR beta chains, approximately 10 million of them shared. Libraries were prepared by immunoSEQ multiplex PCR; TCRdb keeps only in-frame clonotypes and omits some of them. The V and J calls and the clone size are those of that table, but D and trimming were determined from the DNA. Among some 160,000 clones listed, 75% to 85% were seen once. This CDR3 has 15 residues. Per the germline V gene, CDR1 is SGHDT and CDR2 is YYEEEE. V lost 4 bases to trimming and J lost 5 bases, with 13 bases between them. Points on this clone: The antigen is undetermined.

Overall study results and limits: Indistinguishable V segments, including TRBV6-2 and TRBV6-3, were excluded.

The V call is TRBV5-6, the J call TRBJ1-6; possible D gene TRBD1, 6 bases. The source is a man aged 50-60 years in good health and CMV-seropositive. The sequencing sample was made of PBMCs. The CDR3 region has the DNA TGTGCCAGCAGCCCCGGGACATCGAATAATTCACCCCTCCACTTT. Its protein product is CASSPGTSNNSPLHF. Supplemented by reference TRBV5-6 and TRBJ1-6, the full variable domain reads DAGVTQSPTHLIKTRGQQVTLRCSPKSGHDTVSWYQQALGQGPQFIFQYYEEEERQRGNFPDRFSGHQFPNYSSELNVNALLLGDSALYLCASSPGTSNNSPLHFGNGTRLTVT.